This T cell receptor (beta chain) came from a study of blood T cells in healthy people across ages. This clonotype was seen only a few times. Its target is unknown. The authors ran a second PCR of about 6 to 12 cycles using a sample-barcoded 5' primer and a J-beta primer mix. No fewer than 3 million CDR3-containing paired-end reads came from each sample. MiXCR, run by TCRdb on the 5' RACE reads, gives a single entry per CDR3 protein. The sample records roughly 790,000 distinct CDR3 sequences, around 46% being singletons. CDR3 length: 18 amino acids. The germline CDR1 and CDR2 sequences are SGHTA and FQGTGA. V was pared by 4 bases and J by 7 bases, with 17 bases of the junction left unmatched. Regarding the study as a whole: Strong correlation existed between TCR beta diversity and naive T cell percentage.

The chain uses TRBV7-3 and TRBJ2-3, with 10 bases that match TRBD2. The origin of this receptor is a woman aged 55-70 years in good health. Sequenced: blood. CDR3 nucleotide sequence: TGTGCCAGCAGCTCCCGATTGTCCGGGCTAGCGGGAGAGTATACGCAGTATTTT. As protein: CASSSRLSGLAGEYTQYF. The variable domain in full, with the rest retrieved from reference TRBV7-3 and TRBJ2-3, is GAGVSQTPSNKVTEKGKYVELRCDPISGHTALYWYRQSLGQGPEFLIYFQGTGAADDSGLPNDRFFAVRPEGSVSTLKIQRTERGDSAVYLCASSSRLSGLAGEYTQYFGPGTRLTVL.